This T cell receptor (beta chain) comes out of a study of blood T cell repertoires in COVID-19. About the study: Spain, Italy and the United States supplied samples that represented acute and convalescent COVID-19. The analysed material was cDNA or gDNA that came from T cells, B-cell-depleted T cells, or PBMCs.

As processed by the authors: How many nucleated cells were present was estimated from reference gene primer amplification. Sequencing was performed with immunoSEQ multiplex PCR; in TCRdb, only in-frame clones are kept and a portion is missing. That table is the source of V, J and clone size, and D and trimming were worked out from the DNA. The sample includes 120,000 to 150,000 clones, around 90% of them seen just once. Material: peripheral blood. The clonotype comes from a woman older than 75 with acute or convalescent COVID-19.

This CDR3 is CASSTRLASGELFF. As DNA, the CDR3 is TGTGCCAGCAGCACAAGACTCGCGTCCGGGGAGCTGTTTTTT. The V gene is TRBV2, the J gene TRBJ2-2, with D unclear. The ends were cut back, 6 bases at V and 6 bases at J, with 14 bases in the middle. This CDR3 region has 14 residues. In germline, CDR1 is SNHLY, CDR2 FYNNEI.